This TCR beta chain appears in the sequencing data of a study of shared clonotypes between healthy human individuals. The wider study: CD8 memory received one plate per donor, CD8 naive two, CD4 memory three and CD4 naive three.

Selected positively for CCR7 and CD45RO-negative, naive CD8 cells excluded terminally differentiated effector memory CD45RA+ cells. Comment on this clone: The antigen is unknown.

Germline values: CDR1 SGHVS, CDR2 FQNEAQ. CDR3 size: 15 residues. The germline V and J ends were trimmed by 6 bases and 5 bases, with 20 bases remaining between them. Study-wide results and limits: Shared clonotypes: about 5.3% naive CD4, around 4% naive CD8, around 2.4% memory CD4, approximately 0.37% memory CD8.

Assay execution took place at the deep level. The table came from immunoSEQ multiplex PCR; TCRdb's copy has only in-frame clones and leaves some out. The data show around 2,000,000 clones, with about 93% seen just once and about 1.5% held by the top ten. Sequencing input: naive CD8+ T cells from PBMCs. This chain links TRBV7-8 with TRBJ2-7, with D tentatively TRBD2 (7 bases). The source of this sequence is a man younger than 35 in good health. Some clones in this sample may be carry-over from other donors' samples. The CDR3 DNA sequence: TGTGCCAGCAGTCACGTTCCCGGGGGGCTCAACGAGCAGTACTTC. It specifies CASSHVPGGLNEQYF.